The rows below give T cell receptor beta chains drawn from one sample of a study of CD8 T cells in ankylosing spondylitis. TCRdb re-called the 5' RACE reads through MiXCR, storing one row per CDR3 protein. This sample has 450,000 to 550,000 distinct CDR3 sequences, with about 5% found just once. Material: blood, either unsorted or a sorted T cell fraction (not recorded which). These receptors were obtained from a male donor with ankylosing spondylitis. CDR3s include the opening cysteine and the closing phenylalanine or tryptophan. The order of the fields is V gene, clone size, J gene, CDR3 protein. Clone size, where shown, is once, few, many, or a class for clones that have expanded.

TRBV10-3	many	TRBJ1-5	CAIKGGSNQPQHF
TRBV9	few	TRBJ2-1	CASSVGGRGGYNEQFF
TRBV29-1	many	TRBJ1-2	CSVGGFLGGYTF
TRBV5-1	many	TRBJ1-2	CASSLVSDAYGYTF
TRBV11-2	NA	TRBJ2-4	CASRAPGLAKNIQYF
TRBV29-1	many	TRBJ1-1	CSVEVGQNTEAFF
TRBV5-1	many	TRBJ2-3	CASSLGAGDFLDTQYF
TRBV7-3	many	TRBJ2-1	CASSPQTRDRDNEQFF
TRBV6-2/TRBV6-3	many	TRBJ1-1	CASSYQTRNTEAFF
TRBV4-1	many	TRBJ1-1	CASSLEGQGWAFF
TRBV7-2	many	TRBJ1-1	CASSLLGANTEAFF
TRBV25-1	many	TRBJ2-2	CASSEQSPGELFF
TRBV24-1	many	TRBJ2-7	CATSDFTCEQYF
TRBV29-1	many	TRBJ2-7	CSVEDSQGYEQYF
TRBV12-3/TRBV12-4	many	TRBJ1-2	CASSLSVPYGYTF
TRBV27	many	TRBJ1-1	CASSLRGQGALSTEAFF
TRBV7-9	NA	TRBJ1-5	CASSLGENQPQHF
TRBV5-1	many	TRBJ2-7	CASSTDRASEWDEQYF
TRBV5-5	NA	TRBJ2-2	CASSTGLAVHTGELFF
TRBV9	many	TRBJ2-3	CASRASGRPGDTQYF
TRBV15	many	TRBJ2-7	CATSRGGTGRYEQYF
TRBV20-1	many	TRBJ2-1	CSASRSMSYNEQFF
TRBV6-1	many	TRBJ2-7	CASRTGQQLYEQYF
TRBV5-1	many	TRBJ1-4	CASKMWEGATNEKLFF
TRBV5-1	many	TRBJ1-1	CASSLELPDIAFF
TRBV6-5	NA	TRBJ1-6	CASSYSGGPILSSPLHF
TRBV12-3/TRBV12-4	many	TRBJ1-1	CASSPSDVSKAFF
TRBV6-5	many	TRBJ1-6	CASSYVGARGSPLHF
TRBV4-2	many	TRBJ2-3	CASSQGGGRTDTQYF
TRBV5-1	many	TRBJ1-2	CASSLEPGYGYTF
TRBV28	few	TRBJ2-7	CASSFTLAGPFSYEQYF